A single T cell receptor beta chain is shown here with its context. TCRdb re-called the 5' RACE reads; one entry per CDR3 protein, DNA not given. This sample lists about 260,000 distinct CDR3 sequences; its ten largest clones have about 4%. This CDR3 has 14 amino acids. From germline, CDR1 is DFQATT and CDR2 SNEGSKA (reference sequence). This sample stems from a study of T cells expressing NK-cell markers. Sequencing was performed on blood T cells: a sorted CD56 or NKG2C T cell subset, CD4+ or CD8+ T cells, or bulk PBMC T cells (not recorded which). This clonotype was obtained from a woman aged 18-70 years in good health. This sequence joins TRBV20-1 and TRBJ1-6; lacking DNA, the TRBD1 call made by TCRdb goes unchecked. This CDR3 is CSARTGTDTSPLHF.